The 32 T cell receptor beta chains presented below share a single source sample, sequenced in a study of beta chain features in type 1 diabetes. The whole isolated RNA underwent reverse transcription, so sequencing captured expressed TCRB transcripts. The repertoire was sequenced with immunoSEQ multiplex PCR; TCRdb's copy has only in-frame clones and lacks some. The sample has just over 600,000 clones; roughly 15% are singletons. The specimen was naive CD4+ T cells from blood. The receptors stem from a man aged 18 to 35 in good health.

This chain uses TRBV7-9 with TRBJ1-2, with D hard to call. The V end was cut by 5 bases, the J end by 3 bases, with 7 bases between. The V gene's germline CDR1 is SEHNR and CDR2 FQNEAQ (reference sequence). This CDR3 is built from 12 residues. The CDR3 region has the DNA TGTGCCAGCAGCACGAGTGACTATGGCTACACCTTC. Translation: CASSTSDYGYTF.

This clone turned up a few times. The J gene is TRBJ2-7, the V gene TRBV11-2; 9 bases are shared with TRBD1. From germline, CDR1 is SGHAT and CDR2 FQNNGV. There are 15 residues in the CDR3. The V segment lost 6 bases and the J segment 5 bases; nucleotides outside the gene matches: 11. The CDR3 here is CASRKPGTGHNEQYF. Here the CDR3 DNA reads TGTGCCAGCAGAAAACCCGGGACAGGGCACAACGAGCAGTACTTC.

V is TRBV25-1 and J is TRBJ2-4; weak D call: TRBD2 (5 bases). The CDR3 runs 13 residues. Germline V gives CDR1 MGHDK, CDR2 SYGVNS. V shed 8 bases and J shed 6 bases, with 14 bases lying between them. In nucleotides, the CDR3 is TGTGCCAGCCGTCTGGCGAGCGGAAACATTCAGTACTTC. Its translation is CASRLASGNIQYF.

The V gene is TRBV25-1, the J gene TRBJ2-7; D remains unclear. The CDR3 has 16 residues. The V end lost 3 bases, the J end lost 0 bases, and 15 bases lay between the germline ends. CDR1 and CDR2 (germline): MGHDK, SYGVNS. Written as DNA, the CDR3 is TGTGCCAGCAGTGATACCCCGAAAGGGATCTCCTACGAGCAGTACTTC. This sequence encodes CASSDTPKGISYEQYF.

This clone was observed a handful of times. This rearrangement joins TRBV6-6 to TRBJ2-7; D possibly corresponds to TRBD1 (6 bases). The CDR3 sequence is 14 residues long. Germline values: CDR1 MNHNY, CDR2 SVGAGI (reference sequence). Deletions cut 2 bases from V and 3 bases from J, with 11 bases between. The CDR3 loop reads CASSYRQGNYEQYF. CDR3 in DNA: TGTGCCAGCAGTTACAGGCAGGGGAACTACGAGCAGTACTTC.

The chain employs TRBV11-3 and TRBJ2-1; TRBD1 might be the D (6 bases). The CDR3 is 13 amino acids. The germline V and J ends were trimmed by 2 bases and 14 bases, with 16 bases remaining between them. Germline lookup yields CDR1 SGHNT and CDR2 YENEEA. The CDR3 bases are TGTGCCAGCAGCTTATCTCCCCGGGACAACGAGTTCTTC. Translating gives CASSLSPRDNEFF.

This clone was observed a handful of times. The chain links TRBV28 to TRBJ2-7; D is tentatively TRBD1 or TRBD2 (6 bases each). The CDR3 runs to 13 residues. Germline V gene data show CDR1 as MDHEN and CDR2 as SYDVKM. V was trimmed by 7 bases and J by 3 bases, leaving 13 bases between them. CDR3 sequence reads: CASTPGDIYEQYF. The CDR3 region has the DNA TGTGCCAGCACCCCGGGGGACATCTACGAGCAGTACTTC.

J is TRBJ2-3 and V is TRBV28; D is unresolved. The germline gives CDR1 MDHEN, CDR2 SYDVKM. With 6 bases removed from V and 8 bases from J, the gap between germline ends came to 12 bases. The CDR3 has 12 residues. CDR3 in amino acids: CASSALHATQYF. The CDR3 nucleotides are TGTGCCAGCAGCGCACTACATGCTACGCAGTATTTT.

In DNA, the CDR3 is TGTGCCAGCAGTTTGGGCAAGGACTTCCGAAACACCGGGGAGCTGTTTTTT. This gives the protein CASSLGKDFRNTGELFF. This chain connects TRBV27 to TRBJ2-2, with a tentative D call TRBD2 (5 bases). The V gene lost 3 bases and the J gene lost 2 bases, with 16 bases spanning the gap. From germline, CDR1 is MNHEY and CDR2 SMNVEV (reference sequence). The CDR3 runs 17 residues.

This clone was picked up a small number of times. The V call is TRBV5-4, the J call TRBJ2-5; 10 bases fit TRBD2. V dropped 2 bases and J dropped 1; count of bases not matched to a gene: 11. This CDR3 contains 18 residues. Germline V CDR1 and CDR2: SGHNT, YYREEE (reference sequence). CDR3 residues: CASSFPPAGGMGQETQYF. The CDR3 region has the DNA TGTGCCAGCAGCTTCCCCCCAGCGGGAGGGATGGGCCAAGAGACCCAGTACTTC.

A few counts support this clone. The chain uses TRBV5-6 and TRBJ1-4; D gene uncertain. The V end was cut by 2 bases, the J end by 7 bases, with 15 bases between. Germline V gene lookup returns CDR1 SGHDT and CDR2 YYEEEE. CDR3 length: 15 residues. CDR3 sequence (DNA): TGTGCCAGCAGCTTAACGGGGTTGGGAAGTGAAAAACTGTTTTTT. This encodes CASSLTGLGSEKLFF.

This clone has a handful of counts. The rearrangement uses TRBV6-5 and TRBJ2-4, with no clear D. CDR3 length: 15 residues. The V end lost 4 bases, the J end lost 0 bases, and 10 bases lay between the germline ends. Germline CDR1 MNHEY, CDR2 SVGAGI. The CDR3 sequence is CASSSVNLAKNIQYF. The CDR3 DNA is TGTGCCAGCAGTTCCGTCAATCTAGCCAAAAACATTCAGTACTTC.

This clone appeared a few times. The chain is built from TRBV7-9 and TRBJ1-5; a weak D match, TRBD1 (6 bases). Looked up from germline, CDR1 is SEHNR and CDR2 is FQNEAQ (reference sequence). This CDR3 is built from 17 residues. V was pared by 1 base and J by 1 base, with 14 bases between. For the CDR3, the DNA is TGTGCCAGCAGCTTAGTGTCTGGGGGCGCGAGCAATCAGCCCCAGCATTTT. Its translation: CASSLVSGGASNQPQHF.

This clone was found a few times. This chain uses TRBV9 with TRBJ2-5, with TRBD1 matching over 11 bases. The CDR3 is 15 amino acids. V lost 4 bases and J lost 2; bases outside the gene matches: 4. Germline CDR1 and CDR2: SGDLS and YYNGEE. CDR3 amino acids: CASSRTGGYQETQYF. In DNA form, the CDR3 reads TGTGCCAGCAGCCGGACAGGGGGCTATCAAGAGACCCAGTACTTC.

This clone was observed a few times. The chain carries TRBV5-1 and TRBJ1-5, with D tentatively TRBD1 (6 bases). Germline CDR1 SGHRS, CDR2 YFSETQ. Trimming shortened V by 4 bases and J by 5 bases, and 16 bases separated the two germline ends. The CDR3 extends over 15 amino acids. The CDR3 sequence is CASSTEGGPYQPQHF. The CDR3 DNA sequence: TGCGCCAGCAGCACAGAAGGGGGTCCATATCAGCCCCAGCATTTT.

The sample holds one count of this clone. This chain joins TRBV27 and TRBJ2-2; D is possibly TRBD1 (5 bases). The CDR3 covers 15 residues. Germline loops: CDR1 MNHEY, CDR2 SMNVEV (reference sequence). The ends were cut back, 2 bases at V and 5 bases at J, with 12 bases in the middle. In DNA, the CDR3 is TGTGCCAGCAGTTTAGTGGGGCGTAGGACCGGGGAGCTGTTTTTT. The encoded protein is CASSLVGRRTGELFF.

The chain's CDR3 is CASSLYPISGQPQHF. CDR3 DNA: TGTGCCAGCAGCCTATACCCCATTTCGGGTCAGCCCCAGCATTTT. V usage is TRBV7-2 and J usage is TRBJ1-5; D unclear. Germline-derived CDR1 and CDR2 are SGHTA and FQGNSA. Trimming removed 5 bases at V and 6 bases at J, with 17 bases between. The CDR3 loop spans 15 amino acids.

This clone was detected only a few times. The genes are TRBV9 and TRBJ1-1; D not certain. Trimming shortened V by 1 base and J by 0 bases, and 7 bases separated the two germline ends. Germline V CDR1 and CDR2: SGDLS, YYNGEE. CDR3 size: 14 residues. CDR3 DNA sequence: TGTGCCAGCAGCGTAATAGGAATGAACACTGAAGCTTTCTTT. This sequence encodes CASSVIGMNTEAFF.

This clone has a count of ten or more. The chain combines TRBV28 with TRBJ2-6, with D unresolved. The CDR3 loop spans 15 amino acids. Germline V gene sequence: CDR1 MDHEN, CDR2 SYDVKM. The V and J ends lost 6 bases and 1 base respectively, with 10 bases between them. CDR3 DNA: TGTGCCAGCAGGGAAGGGTGGTCTGGGGCCAACGTCCTGACTTTC. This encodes CASREGWSGANVLTF.

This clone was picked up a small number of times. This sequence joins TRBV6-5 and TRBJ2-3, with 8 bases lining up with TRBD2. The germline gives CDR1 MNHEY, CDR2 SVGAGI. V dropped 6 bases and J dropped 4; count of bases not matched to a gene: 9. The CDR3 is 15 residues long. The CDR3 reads CASRSTGRGADTQYF. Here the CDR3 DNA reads TGTGCCAGCAGGTCTACAGGGCGGGGGGCAGATACGCAGTATTTT.

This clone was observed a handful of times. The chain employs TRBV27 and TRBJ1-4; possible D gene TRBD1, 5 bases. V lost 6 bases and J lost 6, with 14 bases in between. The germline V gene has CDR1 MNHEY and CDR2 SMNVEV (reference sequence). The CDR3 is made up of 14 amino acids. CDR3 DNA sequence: TGTGCCAGCAGGTTGGGGGTAAAATATGAAAAACTGTTTTTT. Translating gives CASRLGVKYEKLFF. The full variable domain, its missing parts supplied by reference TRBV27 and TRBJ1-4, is EAQVTQNPRYLITVTGKKLTVTCSQNMNHEYMSWYRQDPGLGLRQIYYSMNVEVTDKGDVPEGYKVSRKEKRNFPLILESPSPNQTSLYFCASRLGVKYEKLFFGSGTQLSVL.

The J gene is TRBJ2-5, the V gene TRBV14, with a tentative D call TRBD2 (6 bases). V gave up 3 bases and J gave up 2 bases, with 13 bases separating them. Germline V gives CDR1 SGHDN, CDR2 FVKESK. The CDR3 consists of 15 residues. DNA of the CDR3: TGTGCCAGCAGCCAGTTACTGGGGGGACAAGAGACCCAGTACTTC. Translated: CASSQLLGGQETQYF. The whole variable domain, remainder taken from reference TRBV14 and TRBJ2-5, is EAGVTQFPSHSVIEKGQTVTLRCDPISGHDNLYWYRRVMGKEIKFLLHFVKESKQDESGMPNNRFLAERTGGTYSTLKVQPAELEDSGVYFCASSQLLGGQETQYFGPGTRLLVL.

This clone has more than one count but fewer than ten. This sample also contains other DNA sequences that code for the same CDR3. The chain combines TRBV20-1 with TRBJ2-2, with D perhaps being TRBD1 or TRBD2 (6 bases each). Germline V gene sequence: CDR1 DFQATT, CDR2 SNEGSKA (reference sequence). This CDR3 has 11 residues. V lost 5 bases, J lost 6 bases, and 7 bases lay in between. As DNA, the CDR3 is TGCAGTGCTCGGGGGCCCGGGGAGCTGTTTTTT. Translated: CSARGPGELFF.

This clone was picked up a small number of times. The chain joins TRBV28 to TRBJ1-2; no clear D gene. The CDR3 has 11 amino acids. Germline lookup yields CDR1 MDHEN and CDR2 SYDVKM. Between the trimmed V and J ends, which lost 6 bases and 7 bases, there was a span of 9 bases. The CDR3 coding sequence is TGTGCCAGCAGCCCGACGGTTGGCTACACCTTC. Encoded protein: CASSPTVGYTF.

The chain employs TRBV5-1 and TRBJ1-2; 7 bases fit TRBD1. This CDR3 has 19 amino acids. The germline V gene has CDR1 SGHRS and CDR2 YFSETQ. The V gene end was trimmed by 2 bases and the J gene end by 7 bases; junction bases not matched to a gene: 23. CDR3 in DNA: TGCGCCAGCAGCTTCAATCAGCGACAGGGAGGACACCGACCAGGTGGCTACACCTTC. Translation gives CASSFNQRQGGHRPGGYTF.

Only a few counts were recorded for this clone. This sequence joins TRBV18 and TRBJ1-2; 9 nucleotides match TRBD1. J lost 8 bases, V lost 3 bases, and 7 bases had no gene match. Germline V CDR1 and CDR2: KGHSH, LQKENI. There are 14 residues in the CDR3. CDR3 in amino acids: CASSPTGGGQGYTF. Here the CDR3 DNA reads TGTGCCAGCTCACCCACAGGGGGCGGCCAAGGCTACACCTTC.

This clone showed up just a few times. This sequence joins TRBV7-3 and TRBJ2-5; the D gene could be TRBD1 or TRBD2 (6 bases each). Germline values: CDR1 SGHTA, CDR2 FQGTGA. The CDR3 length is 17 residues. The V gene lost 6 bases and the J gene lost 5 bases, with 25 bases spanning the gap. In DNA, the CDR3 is TGTGCCAGCAGGCTTCCGGGACAAGGGACTCCCGGGGAGACCCAGTACTTC. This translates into CASRLPGQGTPGETQYF. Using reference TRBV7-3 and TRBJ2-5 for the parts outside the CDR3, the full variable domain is GAGVSQTPSNKVTEKGKYVELRCDPISGHTALYWYRQSLGQGPEFLIYFQGTGAADDSGLPNDRFFAVRPEGSVSTLKIQRTERGDSAVYLCASRLPGQGTPGETQYFGPGTRLLVL.

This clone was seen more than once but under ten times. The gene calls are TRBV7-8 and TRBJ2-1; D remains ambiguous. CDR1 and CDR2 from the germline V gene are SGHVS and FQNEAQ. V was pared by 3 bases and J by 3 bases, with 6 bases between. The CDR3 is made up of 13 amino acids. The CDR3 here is CASSFSGYNEQFF. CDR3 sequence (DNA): TGTGCCAGCAGCTTTTCCGGCTACAATGAGCAGTTCTTC.

For the CDR3, the DNA is TGTGCCAGCACTAGCGGGGGGAAGTACAATGAGCAGTTCTTC. This codes for CASTSGGKYNEQFF. The V call is TRBV6-5, the J call TRBJ2-1, with 11 bases identical to TRBD2. Germline assignment: CDR1 MNHEY and CDR2 SVGAGI. The V and J ends lost 7 bases and 4 bases, in that order; junction bases with no gene match: 3. The CDR3 sequence is 14 residues long.

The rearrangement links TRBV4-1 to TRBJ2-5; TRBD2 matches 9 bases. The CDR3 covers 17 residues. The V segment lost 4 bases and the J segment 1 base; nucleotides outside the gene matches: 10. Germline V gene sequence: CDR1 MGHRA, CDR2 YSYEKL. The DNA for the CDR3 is TGCGCCAGCAGCCGAGTAATAGCGGGAGTGGTCCAAGAGACCCAGTACTTC. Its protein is CASSRVIAGVVQETQYF.

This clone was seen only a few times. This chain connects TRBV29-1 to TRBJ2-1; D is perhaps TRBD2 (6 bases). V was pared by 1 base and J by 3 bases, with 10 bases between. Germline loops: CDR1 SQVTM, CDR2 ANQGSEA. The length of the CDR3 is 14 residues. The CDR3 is CSVEVLGGYNEQFF. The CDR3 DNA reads TGCAGCGTTGAAGTATTGGGAGGCTACAATGAGCAGTTCTTC.

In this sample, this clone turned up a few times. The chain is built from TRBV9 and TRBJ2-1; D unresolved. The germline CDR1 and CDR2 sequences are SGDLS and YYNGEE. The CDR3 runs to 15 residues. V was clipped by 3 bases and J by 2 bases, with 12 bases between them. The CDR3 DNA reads TGTGCCAGCAGCGAAACGGGCAGGCCCTACAATGAGCAGTTCTTC. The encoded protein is CASSETGRPYNEQFF.